These 20 T cell receptor beta chains were all obtained from the same sample, sequenced in a study of identical twins. TCRdb fed the 5' RACE reads into MiXCR, producing one record per CDR3 protein. There are around 1.7 million distinct CDR3 sequences in the sample; 32% occur only once, and 0.25% to 0.3% lies in the top ten. Material for sequencing was cord blood. The receptors originated from a newborn girl in good health.

This clonotype was observed once. The chain links TRBV20-1 to TRBJ1-5; the D is unclear. Germline V CDR1 and CDR2: DFQATT, SNEGSKA (reference sequence). The V gene lost 1 base and the J gene lost 0 bases, with 10 bases spanning the gap. CDR3 length: 15 amino acids. As DNA, the CDR3 is TGCAGTGCTAGAGCTGTCGACGGTAGCAATCAGCCCCAGCATTTT. Translating gives CSARAVDGSNQPQHF.

Only a few counts were recorded for this clonotype. V is TRBV20-1 and J is TRBJ1-2; 8 bases align to TRBD1. Germline CDR1 and CDR2: DFQATT and SNEGSKA (reference sequence). CDR3 length: 13 amino acids. J lost 3 bases, V lost 3 bases, and 3 bases had no gene match. The CDR3 reads CSASGTGYYGYTF. In nucleotides, the CDR3 is TGCAGTGCTAGTGGGACAGGCTACTATGGCTACACCTTC.

This clonotype was observed many times. The rearrangement links TRBV13 to TRBJ2-1, with 10 nucleotides matching TRBD2. Per germline, CDR1 PRHDT and CDR2 FYEKMQ (reference sequence). Germline trimming cut 4 bases from V and 8 bases from J; bases unmatched to any gene: 5. This CDR3 spans 14 amino acids. CDR3 residues: CASSSGLAFDEQFF. CDR3 nucleotides: TGTGCCAGCAGCTCGGGACTAGCGTTTGATGAGCAGTTCTTC. The full variable domain, in which reference TRBV13 and TRBJ2-1 provide the parts outside the CDR3, is AAGVIQSPRHLIKEKRETATLKCYPIPRHDTVYWYQQGPGQDPQFLISFYEKMQSDKGSIPDRFSAQQFSDYHSELNMSSLELGDSALYFCASSSGLAFDEQFFGPGTRLTVL.

In this sample, this clonotype turned up once. Compared with germline, one end of the junction differs, possibly owing to a read error. The chain combines TRBV29-1 with TRBJ2-1; D perhaps matches TRBD2 (6 bases). There are 15 residues in the CDR3. Germline V lookup: CDR1 SQVTM, CDR2 ANQGSEA. CDR3 amino acids: CGVDGWGELNNEQFF. The CDR3, as DNA: TGCGGCGTTGATGGTTGGGGGGAGCTCAACAATGAGCAGTTCTTC.

The V and J genes are TRBV4-2 and TRBJ2-2; 9 bases map to TRBD2. There are 16 residues in the CDR3. The V gene's germline CDR1 is LGHNA and CDR2 YNFKEQ. J lost 3 bases, V lost 1 base, and 3 bases had no gene match. Here the CDR3 reads CASSQAVAGDTGELFF. The CDR3 DNA is TGTGCCAGCAGCCAAGCTGTAGCGGGGGACACCGGGGAGCTGTTTTTT.

V gene TRBV7-2 combines with J gene TRBJ2-7, with 12 bases lining up with TRBD2. The junction had 8 bases not matched to a gene; V was cut back by 4 bases and J by 4 bases. The CDR3 is 16 residues long. In germline, CDR1 is SGHTA, CDR2 FQGNSA. The CDR3 region is CASSYSPSGGGYEQYF. The DNA of the CDR3 is TGTGCCAGCAGCTACTCACCTAGCGGGGGGGGATACGAGCAGTACTTC. Variable domain in full (rest from reference TRBV7-2 and TRBJ2-7): GAGVSQSPSNKVTEKGKDVELRCDPISGHTALYWYRQSLGQGLEFLIYFQGNSAPDKSGLPSDRFSAERTGGSVSTLTIQRTQQEDSAVYLCASSYSPSGGGYEQYFGPGTRLTVT.

This chain links TRBV20-1 with TRBJ2-5; D uncertain. The CDR3 is 15 residues long. The germline gives CDR1 DFQATT, CDR2 SNEGSKA (reference sequence). Trimming shortened V by 0 bases and J by 5 bases, and 16 bases separated the two germline ends. The CDR3 spells CSARDERAADETQYF. As DNA, the CDR3 is TGCAGTGCTAGAGATGAAAGGGCAGCCGACGAGACCCAGTACTTC.

The CDR3 sequence: CASSELGGADTQYF. The DNA for the CDR3 is TGTGCCAGCAGCGAACTGGGGGGCGCGGATACGCAGTATTTT. The gene calls are TRBV2 and TRBJ2-3; D could derive from TRBD1 or TRBD2 (6 bases each). In germline, CDR1 is SNHLY, CDR2 FYNNEI. This CDR3 region has 14 residues. The V end was cut by 6 bases, the J end by 6 bases, with 16 bases between.

This clonotype was detected a few times. The DNA of the CDR3 is TGTGCCAGCAGCGCACGAGGACTAGCTGGAGAGACCCAGTACTTC. Its translation is CASSARGLAGETQYF. The V gene is TRBV9, the J gene TRBJ2-5, with 8 bases identical to TRBD2. The ends lost 3 bases at V and 4 bases at J; junction bases unmatched: 8. The V gene's germline CDR1 is SGDLS and CDR2 YYNGEE. CDR3 length: 15 residues.

This clonotype was recorded a few times. The V gene is TRBV7-9, the J gene TRBJ1-2, with 10 bases that match TRBD1. CDR1 is SEHNR, CDR2 FQNEAQ, per germline (reference sequence). V was clipped by 1 base and J by 9 bases; unmatched bases: 8. The CDR3 consists of 15 residues. CDR3 coding DNA: TGTGCCAGCAGCTTAGGAGGTGACAGGGGGCGTCGCTACACCTTC. Amino acids: CASSLGGDRGRRYTF.

Details on this clonotype: Relative to the germline gene, one junction end is altered; a read error may explain this. The chain uses TRBV12-3 or TRBV12-4 and TRBJ2-5, with TRBD2 matching over 8 bases. The CDR3 length is 14 residues. CDR3 residues: CAGSLKRERETQYF. For the CDR3, the DNA is TGTGCCGGCAGTTTAAAGCGGGAGAGAGAGACCCAGTACTTC.

Details on this clonotype: The junction departs from the called germline gene at one end, perhaps through a read error. The rearrangement links TRBV13 to TRBJ2-3; no definite D call. The V gene's germline CDR1 is PRHDT and CDR2 FYEKMQ (reference sequence). This CDR3 is 14 amino acids long. This chain's CDR3 is CAISPPSSGDTQYF. In nucleotides, the CDR3 is TGTGCCATCAGCCCCCCGTCGTCCGGGGATACGCAGTATTTT.

This clonotype was detected only a few times. V and J are TRBV12-3 or TRBV12-4 and TRBJ1-5; D ambiguous. The CDR3 extends over 17 amino acids. Between the trimmed V and J ends, which lost 7 bases and 4 bases, there was a span of 23 bases. In DNA form, the CDR3 reads TGTGCCAGCACCACCACTCGACCGGTGCAACCTAATCAGCCCCAGCATTTT. Its translation: CASTTTRPVQPNQPQHF.

CDR3 amino acids: CASSLGPGLYGYTF. The CDR3 nucleotides are TGTGCCAGCAGCTTAGGGCCAGGGCTCTATGGCTACACCTTC. The V gene is TRBV7-2, the J gene TRBJ1-2; weak D call: TRBD1 (5 bases). Deletions cut 1 base from V and 4 bases from J, with 10 bases between. Germline loops: CDR1 SGHTA, CDR2 FQGNSA. CDR3 length: 14 residues.

CDR3 DNA: TGTGCCAGCAGCTTGGATAAAACAGGGTACGGCTACACCTTC. Its protein is CASSLDKTGYGYTF. The V call is TRBV5-6, the J call TRBJ1-2, with D perhaps matching TRBD1 (6 bases). Trimming pared 0 bases from V and 8 bases from J, leaving 14 bases between. Germline assignment: CDR1 SGHDT and CDR2 YYEEEE. The CDR3 sequence is 14 residues long.

This clonotype was seen more than once but under ten times. The J gene is TRBJ1-2, the V gene TRBV7-2; no clear D. The germline V and J ends were trimmed by 2 bases and 8 bases, with 9 bases remaining between them. CDR3 length: 12 residues. From germline, CDR1 is SGHTA and CDR2 FQGNSA. CDR3 loop: CASSLLGLGYTF. Here the CDR3 DNA reads TGTGCCAGCAGCTTATTGGGGTTAGGCTACACCTTC.

The sample holds a few counts of this clonotype. The CDR3 spells CATSRAGQGPPRSYEQYF. The CDR3 DNA reads TGTGCCACCAGCAGAGCCGGACAGGGGCCCCCTCGCTCCTACGAGCAGTACTTC. This chain uses TRBV15 with TRBJ2-7; TRBD1 aligns across 9 bases. Germline V gene lookup returns CDR1 LNHNV and CDR2 YYDKDF (reference sequence). The CDR3 runs 18 residues. The junction had 10 bases not matched to a gene; V was cut back by 1 base and J by 0 bases. The full variable domain, with the rest looked up from reference TRBV15 and TRBJ2-7, is DAMVIQNPRYQVTQFGKPVTLSCSQTLNHNVMYWYQQKSSQAPKLLFHYYDKDFNNEADTPDNFQSRRPNTSFCFLDIRSPGLGDTAMYLCATSRAGQGPPRSYEQYFGPGTRLTVT.

A few counts support this clonotype. This sequence joins TRBV5-1 and TRBJ2-5, with D tentatively TRBD1 or TRBD2 (5 bases each). CDR1 and CDR2 from the germline V gene are SGHRS and YFSETQ. This CDR3 is 16 amino acids long. With 1 base removed from V and 0 bases from J, the gap between germline ends came to 13 bases. The CDR3 bases are TGCGCCAGCAGCTTGCAAGGTTGGGGGAACCAAGAGACCCAGTACTTC. Residues: CASSLQGWGNQETQYF. Supplemented by reference TRBV5-1 and TRBJ2-5, the full variable domain reads KAGVTQTPRYLIKTRGQQVTLSCSPISGHRSVSWYQQTPGQGLQFLFEYFSETQRNKGNFPGRFSGRQFSNSRSEMNVSTLELGDSALYLCASSLQGWGNQETQYFGPGTRLLVL.

This clonotype was seen only a few times. This chain connects TRBV27 to TRBJ1-2; TRBD1 is a possible D gene (5 bases). The V gene lost 2 bases and the J gene lost 5 bases, with 18 bases spanning the gap. Germline V gene sequence: CDR1 MNHEY, CDR2 SMNVEV (reference sequence). The length of the CDR3 is 16 residues. DNA for the CDR3: TGTGCCAGCAGTTTAACGCATCGGGGGACCGGATATGGCTACACCTTC. It translates to CASSLTHRGTGYGYTF.

There are a few counts of this clonotype. The chain links TRBV5-6 to TRBJ2-7; D uncertain. From germline, CDR1 is SGHDT and CDR2 YYEEEE. The CDR3 contains 12 residues. V lost 3 bases and J 5 bases, leaving 9 bases between the germline ends. The CDR3, as DNA: TGTGCCAGCAGCTACCGCGTTGACGAGCAGTACTTC. This sequence encodes CASSYRVDEQYF.